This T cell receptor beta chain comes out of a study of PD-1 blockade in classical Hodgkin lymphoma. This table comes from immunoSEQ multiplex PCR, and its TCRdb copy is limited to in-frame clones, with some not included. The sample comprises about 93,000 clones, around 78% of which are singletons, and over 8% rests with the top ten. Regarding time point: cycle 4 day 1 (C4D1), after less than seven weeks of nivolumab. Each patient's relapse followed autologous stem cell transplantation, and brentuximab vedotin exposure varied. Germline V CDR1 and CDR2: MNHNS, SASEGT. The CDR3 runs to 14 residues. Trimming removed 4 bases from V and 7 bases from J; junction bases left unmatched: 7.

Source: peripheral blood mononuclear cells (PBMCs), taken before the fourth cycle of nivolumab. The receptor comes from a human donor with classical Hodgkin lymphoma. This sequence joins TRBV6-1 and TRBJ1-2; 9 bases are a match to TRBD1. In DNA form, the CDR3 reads TGTGCCAGCAGTGGGGACAGGGTAATCTTTGGCTACACCTTC. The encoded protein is CASSGDRVIFGYTF.